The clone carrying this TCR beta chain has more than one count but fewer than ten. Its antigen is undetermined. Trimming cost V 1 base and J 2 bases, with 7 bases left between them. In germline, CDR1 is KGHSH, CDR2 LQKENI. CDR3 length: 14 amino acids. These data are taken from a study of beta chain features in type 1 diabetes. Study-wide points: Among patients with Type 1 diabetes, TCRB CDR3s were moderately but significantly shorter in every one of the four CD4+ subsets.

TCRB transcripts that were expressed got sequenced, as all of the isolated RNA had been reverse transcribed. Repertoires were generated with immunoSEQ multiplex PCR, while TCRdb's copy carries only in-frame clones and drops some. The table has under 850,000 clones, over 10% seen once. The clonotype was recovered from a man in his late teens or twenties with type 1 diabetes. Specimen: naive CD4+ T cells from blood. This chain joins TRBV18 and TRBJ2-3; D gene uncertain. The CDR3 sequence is CASSPQVNTDTQYF. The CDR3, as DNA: TGTGCCAGCTCACCACAGGTTAACACAGATACGCAGTATTTT.